Listed below are T cell receptor beta chains from one sample, sequenced in a study of early T cells in non-severe SARS-CoV-2 infection. TCRdb redid the calling of the 5' RACE reads with MiXCR, one entry per CDR3 protein. Of 25,000 to 30,000 distinct CDR3 sequences listed, 5% to 5.5% are singletons. The specimen was whole blood. The receptor set was obtained from an adult who was a healthcare worker with PCR-confirmed SARS-CoV-2 infection or an uninfected control (not recorded which). Each CDR3 is given with its conserved first and last residue.

TRBV6-6 | CASRPRQGFSNTEAFF
TRBV28 | CASSLWEGDNEQFF
TRBV19 | CASSPRVATNEKLFF
TRBV28 | CASSRPDGEQYF
TRBV6-6 | CASSPTGNMWGIGNTIYF
TRBV9 | CASSVVSDTYNEQFF
TRBV30 | CAWSLYYGYTF
TRBV7-8 | CASSIWTGATNEKLFF
TRBV12-3/TRBV12-4 | CASSLGRQYNSPLHF
TRBV7-9 | CASSLTGVTNEQFF
TRBV28 | CASSSIPTGTVNF
TRBV20-1 | CSARRVSSGIYNSPLHF
TRBV12-3/TRBV12-4 | CASSLGTLSNQPQHF
TRBV9 | CASSVGQGRGEKLFF
TRBV19 | CASSIDRLAGSSTDTQYF
TRBV20-1 | CSARDRRQANTEAFF
TRBV28 | CVSSLWEGDNEQFF
TRBV15 | CATSRDNGRSPNEQFF
TRBV6-1 | CASSVSGRETQYF
TRBV5-8 | CASSLAGGLSNTGELFF
TRBV7-9 | CASSSDGNEQFF
TRBV20-1 | CSALGLAGGSAYEQYF
TRBV6-5 | CASGFWDRGPEQYF
TRBV2 | CASRPPGQVNAGQFF
TRBV29-1 | CSVDPDLMYNEQFF
TRBV7-2 | CASSARGVAFF
TRBV7-8 | CASSVGAGVGEQYF
TRBV28 | CASSSSPTGYYEQYF
TRBV7-8 | CASSRGGLSNQPQHF
TRBV6-1 | CASSGKGTDTQYF